This T cell receptor beta chain comes out of a study of Graves' ophthalmopathy and Graves' hyperthyroidism. Those donors who had ophthalmopathy presented with moderate-to-severe activity, a CAS of ≥3, a NOSPECS of ≥4 and a duration under 3 months. No donor had other autoimmune disease, uncontrolled infection, pregnancy or lactation. Amplification of TCR beta CDR3 regions used RNA transcripts. First-round RT-PCR used HTBI primers; second-round multiplex PCR followed. TCRdb reanalysed the multiplex PCR reads using MiXCR and keeps one entry per CDR3 protein. The profile shows about 210,000 distinct CDR3 sequences, just under 30% of them singletons. This clonotype was found many times. Germline V CDR1 and CDR2: LNHDA, SQIVND (reference sequence). V shed 4 bases, J shed 3 bases, and the junction held 7 bases outside the gene matches. The CDR3 has 16 residues.

This chain joins TRBV19 and TRBJ2-5; 11 bases match TRBD2. Input material: peripheral blood. This TCR derives from a man aged 50-59 years with Graves' ophthalmopathy. The CDR3: CASSNYSGRAKETQYF. CDR3 nucleotide sequence: TGTGCCAGTAGTAACTATAGCGGGAGGGCCAAAGAGACCCAGTACTTC.